Listed below are T cell receptor beta chains from one sample, sequenced in a study of graft-versus-host responses after intestinal transplantation. TCRdb keeps only in-frame clones here, not all; method: immunoSEQ multiplex PCR. The sample gives under 150,000 clones, approximately 95% of which show up once; more than 0.09% is in the top ten. These TCRs' antigens remain unknown. The specimen was unstimulated CD4+ T cells sorted from spleen or lymph node cells, collected before intestinal transplant. These TCRs come from a human donor who received an intestinal transplant. Both conserved end residues are part of each CDR3. A D gene is named only where the DNA matches it firmly. Clone size appears in some rows only: once, few, many, or a class for an expanded clone.

clone_size	d_call	v_call	j_call	cdr3_aa	cdr3_nt
.	TRBD1	TRBV5-1	TRBJ2-7	CASSLGDRGYEQYF	TGCGCCAGCAGCTTGGGGGACAGGGGCTACGAGCAGTACTTC
.	TRBD1	TRBV10-1	TRBJ2-2	CASAPGTGGFLNTGELFF	TGCGCCAGCGCCCCCGGGACAGGGGGCTTCCTTAACACCGGGGAGCTGTTTTTT
once	TRBD2	TRBV7-3	TRBJ2-1	CASSVSSGGIFEQFF	TGTGCCAGCAGCGTATCTAGCGGGGGAATCTTTGAGCAGTTCTTC
.	TRBD2	TRBV7-9	TRBJ2-3	CASSLAGLTLGTDTQYF	TGTGCCAGCAGCTTAGCGGGACTAACCCTCGGCACAGATACGCAGTATTTT
.	TRBD2	TRBV10-3	TRBJ2-3	CAISETASGRAGSTDTQYF	TGTGCCATCAGTGAGACAGCTAGCGGGAGGGCCGGGAGCACAGATACGCAGTATTTT
.	.	TRBV19	TRBJ1-2	CATRLSNYGYTF	TGTGCCACTCGTCTGTCTAACTATGGCTACACCTTC
.	.	TRBV11-2	TRBJ1-2	CASSRIIASGGYTF	TGTGCCAGCAGCCGAATCATCGCCTCTGGCGGCTACACCTTC
.	TRBD2	TRBV7-3	TRBJ2-1	CASSLIGGGNEQFF	TGTGCCAGCAGCTTAATAGGCGGGGGCAATGAGCAGTTCTTC
.	.	TRBV18	TRBJ1-1	CASSPGLNTEAFF	TGTGCCAGCTCACCAGGCCTTAACACTGAAGCTTTCTTT
once	.	TRBV30	TRBJ1-2	CAWSVLSHGYTF	TGTGCCTGGAGTGTACTAAGCCATGGCTACACCTTC
.	TRBD2	TRBV14	TRBJ2-1	CASSHPSGRLYNEQFF	TGTGCCAGCAGCCACCCTAGCGGGAGACTCTACAATGAGCAGTTCTTC
.	.	TRBV9	TRBJ1-1	CASSVVGVGEAFF	TGTGCCAGCAGCGTAGTGGGTGTGGGAGAAGCTTTCTTT
.	TRBD2	TRBV4-2	TRBJ2-1	CASSSSGRAPNEQFF	TGTGCCAGCAGCTCTAGCGGGAGGGCACCCAATGAGCAGTTCTTC
.	.	TRBV7-2	TRBJ1-4	CASSPSTVKLFF	TGTGCCAGCAGCCCGTCGACAGTGAAACTGTTTTTT
.	.	TRBV18	TRBJ1-1	CASSVSTTTEAFF	TGTGCCAGCTCAGTGTCGACGACCACTGAAGCTTTCTTT
few	.	TRBV28	TRBJ1-1	CASTLTRKEAFF	TGTGCCAGCACCTTGACTCGGAAGGAAGCTTTCTTT
.	TRBD1	TRBV10-1	TRBJ1-1	CASSGQGNTEAFF	TGCGCCAGCAGTGGACAGGGGAACACTGAAGCTTTCTTT
.	TRBD2	TRBV5-1	TRBJ2-1	CASSKPRLAGTDNEQFF	TGCGCCAGCAGCAAACCACGACTAGCGGGGACCGACAATGAGCAGTTCTTC
.	.	TRBV27	TRBJ1-4	CASSPRGVTNEKLFF	TGTGCCAGCAGCCCCCGGGGGGTTACTAATGAAAAACTGTTTTTT
.	.	TRBV5-1	TRBJ2-7	CASSLLPEDTLEQYF	TGCGCCAGCAGCTTGTTGCCGGAGGACACACTCGAGCAGTACTTC
.	.	TRBV10-1	TRBJ1-4	CASSEGATNEKLFF	TGCGCCAGCAGTGAAGGGGCAACTAATGAAAAACTGTTTTTT
once	TRBD2	TRBV5-1	TRBJ2-1	CASSPLAGLAGGEQFF	TGCGCCAGCAGCCCCTTGGCGGGACTAGCGGGAGGCGAGCAGTTCTTC
.	TRBD2	TRBV28	TRBJ2-7	CASTVSVAGAYEQYF	TGTGCCAGCACCGTGTCGGTAGCGGGAGCCTACGAGCAGTACTTC